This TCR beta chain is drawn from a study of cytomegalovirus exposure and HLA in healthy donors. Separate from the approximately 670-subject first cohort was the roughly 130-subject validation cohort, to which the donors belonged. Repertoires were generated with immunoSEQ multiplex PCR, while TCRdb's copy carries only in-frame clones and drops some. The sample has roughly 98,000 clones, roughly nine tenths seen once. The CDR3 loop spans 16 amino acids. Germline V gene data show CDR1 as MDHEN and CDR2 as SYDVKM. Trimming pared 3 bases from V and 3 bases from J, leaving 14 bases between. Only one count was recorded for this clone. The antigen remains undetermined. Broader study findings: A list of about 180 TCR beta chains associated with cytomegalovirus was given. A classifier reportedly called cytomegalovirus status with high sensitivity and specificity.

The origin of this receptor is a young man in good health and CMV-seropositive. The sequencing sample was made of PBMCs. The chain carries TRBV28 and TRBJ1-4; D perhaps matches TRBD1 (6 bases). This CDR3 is CASSFFEDSANEKLFF. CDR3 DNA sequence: TGTGCCAGCAGTTTTTTCGAGGACAGCGCTAATGAAAAACTGTTTTTT.